The 14 T cell receptor beta chains presented below share a single source sample, sequenced in a study of T cell responses to AZD1222 COVID-19 vaccine. Clones were sequenced by immunoSEQ multiplex PCR, and TCRdb holds only the in-frame ones, with some missing. The sample carries approximately 100,000 clones, about nine tenths recorded once. The sequenced sample was peripheral blood, obtained on day 0 of AZD1222 vaccination. Receptor source: an adult in good health.

V usage is TRBV7-2 and J usage is TRBJ2-1; a weak D match, TRBD2 (5 bases). Germline V gene data show CDR1 as SGHTA and CDR2 as FQGNSA. There are 13 residues in the CDR3. V was shortened by 5 bases and J by 2 bases, with 7 bases between the two germline ends. DNA of the CDR3: TGTGCCAGCAGCGCGGGTCCCTACAATGAGCAGTTCTTC. Translation: CASSAGPYNEQFF.

This clone appeared once. The chain links TRBV12-3 or TRBV12-4 to TRBJ2-3, with no clear D. The V end was cut by 3 bases, the J end by 7 bases, with 8 bases between. The CDR3 spans 12 residues. The CDR3, as DNA: TGTGCCAGCAGTTTTGCTGTAAATACGCAGTATTTT. Translation gives CASSFAVNTQYF.

J is TRBJ1-1 and V is TRBV5-1; 8 bases align to TRBD1. The CDR3 contains 15 residues. V was clipped by 4 bases and J by 1 base; unmatched bases: 6. The germline V gene encodes CDR1 SGHRS and CDR2 YFSETQ. CDR3 in amino acids: CASSTNRGANTEAFF. In nucleotides, the CDR3 is TGCGCCAGCAGCACGAACAGGGGGGCGAACACTGAAGCTTTCTTT.

This rearrangement joins TRBV10-3 to TRBJ1-2; maybe TRBD1 (6 bases). This CDR3 has 13 amino acids. The V gene's germline CDR1 is ENHRY and CDR2 SYGVKD. The ends were cut back, 5 bases at V and 6 bases at J, with 13 bases in the middle. CDR3 nucleotides: TGTGCCATCAGTAAGGACAGCGCGGATGGCTACACCTTC. Residues: CAISKDSADGYTF.

This clone was detected once. J is TRBJ1-4 and V is TRBV3-1 (or the pseudogene TRBV3-2); 9 bases fit TRBD1. Trimming cost V 0 bases and J 7 bases; bases outside gene matches: 12. In germline, CDR1 is LGHDT, CDR2 YNNKEL (reference sequence). The CDR3 loop spans 18 amino acids. The DNA for the CDR3 is TGTGCCAGCAGCCAAGAAGTCCTCGGACAGGGGATTTTTGAAAAACTGTTTTTT. Its translation: CASSQEVLGQGIFEKLFF.

The chain joins TRBV2 to TRBJ1-2; 8 nucleotides match TRBD1. This CDR3 spans 16 amino acids. V trimming: 6 bases; J trimming: 7 bases; junction bases outside the gene matches: 16. The germline V gene has CDR1 SNHLY and CDR2 FYNNEI. Here the CDR3 reads CASSPLGAGGIGGYTF. In nucleotides, the CDR3 is TGTGCCAGCAGCCCTCTGGGGGCAGGGGGCATAGGTGGCTACACCTTC.

V gene TRBV7-9 combines with J gene TRBJ1-2; possible D gene TRBD1, 5 bases. Germline lookup yields CDR1 SEHNR and CDR2 FQNEAQ (reference sequence). V lost 2 bases to trimming and J lost 4 bases, with 14 bases between them. This CDR3 is 15 amino acids long. CDR3 in DNA: TGTGCCAGCAGCTTACTTACCAAGGGACCCTATGGCTACACCTTC. Translating it yields CASSLLTKGPYGYTF. The whole variable domain, filled in from reference TRBV7-9 and TRBJ1-2, reads DTGVSQNPRHKITKRGQNVTFRCDPISEHNRLYWYRQTLGQGPEFLTYFQNEAQLEKSRLLSDRFSAERPKGSFSTLEIQRTEQGDSAMYLCASSLLTKGPYGYTFGSGTRLTVV.

The rearrangement uses TRBV10-3 and TRBJ2-5; D is ambiguous. Per the germline V gene, CDR1 is ENHRY and CDR2 is SYGVKD. V was clipped by 2 bases and J by 5 bases, with 9 bases between them. This CDR3 has 13 residues. The CDR3 DNA is TGTGCCATCAGTGAGGTGACGAGGGAGACCCAGTACTTC. It yields the protein CAISEVTRETQYF.

The chain combines TRBV19 with TRBJ2-3, with TRBD2 matching over 8 bases. The ends lost 7 bases at V and 0 bases at J; junction bases unmatched: 6. Germline V gene sequence: CDR1 LNHDA, CDR2 SQIVND (reference sequence). The CDR3 spans 15 residues. The CDR3 DNA follows: TGTGCCAGTACCGTAGCGGGGTCTAGCACAGATACGCAGTATTTT. This encodes CASTVAGSSTDTQYF.

The CDR3 DNA is TGTGCCAGCAGTTTAATTTCCCAGGGGGAGACCCAGTACTTC. Residues: CASSLISQGETQYF. This chain uses TRBV28 with TRBJ2-5; a possible D gene is TRBD1 (6 bases). This CDR3 contains 14 residues. Germline-derived CDR1 and CDR2 are MDHEN and SYDVKM. Trimming shortened V by 2 bases and J by 5 bases, and 12 bases separated the two germline ends.

V usage is TRBV27 and J usage is TRBJ2-3; TRBD1 aligns across 8 bases. The CDR3 sequence is 15 residues long. The trim removed 5 bases at V and 0 bases at J, leaving 4 bases unmatched. Germline V gene data show CDR1 as MNHEY and CDR2 as SMNVEV (reference sequence). The chain's CDR3 is CASSPWTGSTDTQYF. In DNA form, the CDR3 reads TGTGCCAGCAGTCCATGGACAGGGAGCACAGATACGCAGTATTTT.

This chain connects TRBV24-1 to TRBJ2-5; 14 nucleotides agree with TRBD2. The junction had 4 bases not matched to a gene; V was cut back by 4 bases and J by 1 base. Germline loops: CDR1 KGHDR, CDR2 SFDVKD. The CDR3 length is 17 residues. The CDR3 coding sequence is TGTGCCACCAGTGACCGGACTAGCGGGGGGATCCAAGAGACCCAGTACTTC. The encoded protein is CATSDRTSGGIQETQYF.

The DNA of the CDR3 is TGTGCTAGTGCCTTGGGAGGGGTTGCGGCAGATACGCAGTATTTT. Protein product: CASALGGVAADTQYF. The chain links TRBV12-5 to TRBJ2-3; 7 nucleotides align to TRBD2. The trim removed 7 bases at V and 4 bases at J, leaving 11 bases unmatched. Germline-derived CDR1 and CDR2 are LGHNT and FRNRAP. The CDR3 spans 15 residues.

Only one count was recorded for this clone. This chain links TRBV7-2 with TRBJ2-5; 10 nucleotides agree with TRBD2. With V trimmed by 0 bases and J by 3 bases, 1 base remained unmatched. The CDR3 runs to 15 residues. Germline values: CDR1 SGHTA, CDR2 FQGNSA. DNA for the CDR3: TGTGCCAGCAGCTTAGCTAGCGGGGGGAAAGAGACCCAGTACTTC. Translation: CASSLASGGKETQYF.